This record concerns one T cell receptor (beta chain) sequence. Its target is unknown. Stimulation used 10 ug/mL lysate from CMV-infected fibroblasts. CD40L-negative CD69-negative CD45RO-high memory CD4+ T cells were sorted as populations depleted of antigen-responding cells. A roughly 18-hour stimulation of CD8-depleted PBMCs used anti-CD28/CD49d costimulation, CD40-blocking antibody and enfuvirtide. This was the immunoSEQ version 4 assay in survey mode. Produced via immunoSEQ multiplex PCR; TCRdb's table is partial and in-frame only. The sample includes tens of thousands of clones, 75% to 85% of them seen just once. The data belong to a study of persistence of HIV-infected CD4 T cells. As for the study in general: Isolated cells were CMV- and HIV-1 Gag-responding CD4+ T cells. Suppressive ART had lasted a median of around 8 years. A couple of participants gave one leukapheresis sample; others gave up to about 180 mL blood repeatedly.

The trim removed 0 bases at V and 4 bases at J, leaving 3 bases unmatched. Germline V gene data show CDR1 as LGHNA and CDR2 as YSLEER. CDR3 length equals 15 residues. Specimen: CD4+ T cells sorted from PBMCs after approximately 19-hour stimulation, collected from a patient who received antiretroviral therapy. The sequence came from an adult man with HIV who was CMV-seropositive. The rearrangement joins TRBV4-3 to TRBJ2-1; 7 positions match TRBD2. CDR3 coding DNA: TGCGCCAGCAGCCAAGATAGGACTAGATACAATGAGCAGTTCTTC. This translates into CASSQDRTRYNEQFF.